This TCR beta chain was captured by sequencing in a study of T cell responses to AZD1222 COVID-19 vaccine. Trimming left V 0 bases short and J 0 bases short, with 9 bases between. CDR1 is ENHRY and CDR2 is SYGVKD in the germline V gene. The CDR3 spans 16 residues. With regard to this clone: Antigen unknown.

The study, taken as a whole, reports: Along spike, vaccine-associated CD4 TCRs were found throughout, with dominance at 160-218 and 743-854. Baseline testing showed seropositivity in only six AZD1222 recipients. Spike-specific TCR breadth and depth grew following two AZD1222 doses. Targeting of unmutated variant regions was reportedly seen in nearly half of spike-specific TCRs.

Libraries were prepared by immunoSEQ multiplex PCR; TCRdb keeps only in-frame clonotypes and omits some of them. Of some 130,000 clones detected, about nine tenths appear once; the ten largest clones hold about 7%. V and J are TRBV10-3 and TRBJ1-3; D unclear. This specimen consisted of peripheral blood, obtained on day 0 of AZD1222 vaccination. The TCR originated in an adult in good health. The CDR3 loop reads CAISESTFPSGNTIYF. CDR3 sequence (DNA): TGTGCCATCAGTGAGTCGACATTCCCCTCTGGAAACACCATATATTTT.